This section outlines one T cell receptor (beta chain) sequence together with its context. Losses at the gene ends were 1 base for V and 7 bases for J; bases not matched to a gene: 12. The germline gives CDR1 MGHDK, CDR2 SYGVNS. The CDR3 is 18 residues long. The table came from immunoSEQ multiplex PCR; TCRdb's copy has only in-frame clones and leaves some out. This sample has fewer than 400,000 clones, with 65% to 85% found just once. The data stem from a study of blood T cell repertoires in COVID-19. Looking at the study overall: Whether acute or convalescent, the COVID-19 samples came from the United States, Italy and Spain. From T cells, B-cell-depleted T cells, or PBMCs came the material, which was cDNA or gDNA.

The chain combines TRBV25-1 with TRBJ2-5; TRBD2 matches at 13 bases. The TCR was taken from a man aged 30-40 years with active or convalescent COVID-19. The sample comprised peripheral blood. The CDR3 spells CASSESPLLAGGPGTQYF. The CDR3 nucleotides are TGTGCCAGCAGTGAATCCCCCCTACTAGCGGGAGGGCCGGGGACCCAGTACTTC.